Sequencing of this T cell receptor (beta chain) was carried out in a study of OX40 agonist ivuxolimab in advanced cancers. As for the study in general: Ivuxolimab was delivered to patients intravenously every 2 weeks at doses spanning 0.01 to 10 mg/kg. Anti-PD-1, anti-PD-L1 or anti-CTLA-4 therapy given earlier was allowed, and 30% to 45% had some.

The CDR3 extends over 16 amino acids. Germline-derived CDR1 and CDR2 are MDHEN and SYDVKM. V gave up 1 base and J gave up 0 bases; unmatched junction bases: 2. Autoimmune disease history or systemic immunosuppression meant exclusion. Turning to this clone: Its cognate antigen is unknown.

Study-wide findings and caveats: Clones of CD4+ and CD8+ blood T cells grew by week 6 at doses of 0.1 to 3.0 mg/kg.

Repertoires were generated with immunoSEQ multiplex PCR, while TCRdb's copy carries only in-frame clones and drops some. The sample yields tens of thousands of clones, about 89% seen once. This clonotype was sampled from an adult with an advanced solid tumor such as melanoma, head and neck, liver or kidney cancer. The sequencing here drew on CD4+ or CD8+ T cells sorted from blood, taken in a trial of the OX40 agonist ivuxolimab. V and J are TRBV28 and TRBJ2-2, with 7 bases aligning to TRBD2. The CDR3 nucleotides are TGTGCCAGCAGTTTATTGGCGGGAGCGAACACCGGGGAGCTGTTTTTT. Its protein is CASSLLAGANTGELFF.